The clone carrying this TCR beta chain was observed a few times. The antigen is not known. The data are from a study of T cell repertoires in cytomegalovirus infection. About the research overall: Well-studied HLA-B-restricted CMV epitopes were used in the study alongside recently identified HLA-C-restricted ones. It was the public TCR beta signatures that indicated both CMV infection and matching HLA type.

Germline CDR1 is SGHVS and CDR2 is FQNEAQ. J lost 4 bases, V lost 1 base, and 10 bases had no gene match. The CDR3 sequence is 17 residues long. Study results and caveats: What dominated the ex vivo response were HLA-C-restricted CMV-specific TCR beta clonotypes. Totalled public TCR beta family frequency picked out people who carried CMV plus the relevant HLA.

MiXCR, run by TCRdb on the reads, gives a single entry per CDR3 protein. Of about 890,000 distinct CDR3 sequences in the sample, approximately 32% were seen once. The sequence was collected from a human donor in good health (CMV status not recorded). Some clones in this sample may be carry-over from other donors' samples. The V gene is TRBV7-8, the J gene TRBJ2-1, with 7 nucleotides matching TRBD1. The specimen comprised cultured CD8+ T cells from PBMCs, sampled from culture after CMV antigen stimulation. DNA of the CDR3: TGTGCCAGCAGCTTAGGATCACAGGGGCCCCCATACAATGAGCAGTTCTTC. Its protein is CASSLGSQGPPYNEQFF.